This entry features one TCR beta chain sequence. Its antigen is unidentified. An end of the junction does not agree with germline; a read error may underlie this. Germline loops: CDR1 SNHLY, CDR2 FYNNEI. The CDR3 has 15 amino acids. The sample originates from a study of cytomegalovirus exposure and HLA in healthy donors. Findings and caveats of the study: Most CMV-associated TCR beta chains were later found to appear HLA-restricted.

The study ran its PCR with 60 Vbeta and 13 Jbeta primers. Sequencing was performed with immunoSEQ multiplex PCR; in TCRdb, only in-frame clones are kept and a portion is missing. The data show some 190,000 clones, roughly 80% seen once. The chain employs TRBV2 and TRBJ1-5; TRBD1 might be the D (6 bases). This sequence was found in a woman between 18 and 29 years old in good health and CMV-seronegative. The sample taken for sequencing was PBMCs. CDR3 nucleotide sequence: TGTGCCATCAGTGAAGCTCGGGGGGCCGGTCAGCCCCAGCATTTT. This sequence encodes CAISEARGAGQPQHF.